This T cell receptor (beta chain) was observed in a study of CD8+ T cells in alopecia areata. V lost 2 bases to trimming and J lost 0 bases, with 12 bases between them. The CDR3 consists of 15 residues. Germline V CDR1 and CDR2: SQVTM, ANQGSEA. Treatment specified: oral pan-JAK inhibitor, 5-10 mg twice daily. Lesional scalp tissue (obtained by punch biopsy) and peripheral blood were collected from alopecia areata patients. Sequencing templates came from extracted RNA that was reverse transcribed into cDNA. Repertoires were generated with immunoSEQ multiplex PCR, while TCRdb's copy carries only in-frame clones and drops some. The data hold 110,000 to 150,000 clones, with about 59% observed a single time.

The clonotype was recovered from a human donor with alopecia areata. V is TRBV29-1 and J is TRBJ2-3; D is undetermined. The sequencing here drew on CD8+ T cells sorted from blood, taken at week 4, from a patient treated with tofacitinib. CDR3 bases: TGCAGCGTTGAAAAGTATTCGGTTAGCACAGATACGCAGTATTTT. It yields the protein CSVEKYSVSTDTQYF.